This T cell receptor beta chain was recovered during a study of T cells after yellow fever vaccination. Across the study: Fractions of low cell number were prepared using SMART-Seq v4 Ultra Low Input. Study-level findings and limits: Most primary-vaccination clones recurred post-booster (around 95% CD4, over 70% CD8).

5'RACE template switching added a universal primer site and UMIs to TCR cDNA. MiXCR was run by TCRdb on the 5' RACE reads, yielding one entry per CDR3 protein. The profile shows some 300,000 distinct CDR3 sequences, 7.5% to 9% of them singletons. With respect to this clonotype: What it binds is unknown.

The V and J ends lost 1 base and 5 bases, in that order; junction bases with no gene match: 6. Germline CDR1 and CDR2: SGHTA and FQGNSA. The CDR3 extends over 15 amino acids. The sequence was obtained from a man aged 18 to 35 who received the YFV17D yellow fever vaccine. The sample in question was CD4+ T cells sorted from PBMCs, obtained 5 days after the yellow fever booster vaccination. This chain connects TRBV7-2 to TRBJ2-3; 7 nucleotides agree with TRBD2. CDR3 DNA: TGTGCCAGCAGCTTAGGGCTAGCGGAGAAAGATACGCAGTATTTT. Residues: CASSLGLAEKDTQYF.